The present TCR beta chain was sequenced within a study of cytomegalovirus exposure and HLA in healthy donors. With 60 Vbeta and 13 Jbeta primers, the PCR was carried out. TCRdb's copy holds only in-frame clones and misses some; the assay was immunoSEQ multiplex PCR. The sample records 85,000 to 120,000 clones, roughly 80% being singletons. To note about this clone: What it binds is unknown.

General study points: Reportedly, diagnosis of cytomegalovirus status by the classifier showed high specificity and sensitivity. The authors enumerated 164 TCR beta chains as linked to cytomegalovirus.

The source of this sequence is a man aged 40-49 years in good health and CMV-seronegative. The sequencing input was PBMCs.

CDR3 region: CASSFPRGQGNEQYF. In DNA, the CDR3 is TGTGCCAGCAGTTTTCCGAGGGGACAGGGTAACGAGCAGTACTTC. The chain has TRBV28 and TRBJ2-7; TRBD1 aligns across 9 bases. Germline loops: CDR1 MDHEN, CDR2 SYDVKM. This CDR3 comprises 15 residues. The trim removed 3 bases at V and 5 bases at J, leaving 8 bases unmatched. Full variable domain (outside the CDR3, taken from reference TRBV28 and TRBJ2-7): DVKVTQSSRYLVKRTGEKVFLECVQDMDHENMFWYRQDPGLGLRLIYFSYDVKMKEKGDIPEGYSVSREKKERFSLILESASTNQTSMYLCASSFPRGQGNEQYFGPGTRLTVT.